This TCR beta chain was identified in a study of blood T cell repertoires in COVID-19. Study-wide background: Samples of COVID-19 (acute and convalescent) were obtained from the United States, Italy and Spain.

J gave up 4 bases and V 4 bases, and 6 bases lay outside the gene matches. The CDR3 runs to 14 residues. Germline V gene sequence: CDR1 MNHEY, CDR2 SMNVEV (reference sequence). In this sample, this clone turned up once. Under the authors' procedure: Researchers report that nucleated cell counts were estimated from reference gene primer amplification. Sequenced by immunoSEQ multiplex PCR; TCRdb stores in-frame clones only, minus some. The DNA gave D and trimming, while V, J and clone size come from that table. The table includes 200,000 to 250,000 clones, 90% to 95% detected once. This TCR derives from a man aged 55 to 69 with COVID-19, enrolled during active disease. Sequencing was performed on peripheral blood. The J gene is TRBJ1-2, the V gene TRBV27; 7 bases agree with TRBD1. Written as DNA, the CDR3 is TGTGCCAGCAGTTCAAGACAGGGTGGCTATGGCTACACCTTC. Protein product: CASSSRQGGYGYTF.